The rows below give T cell receptor beta chains drawn from one sample of a study of blood T cell repertoires in COVID-19. Measured with immunoSEQ multiplex PCR; TCRdb has only the in-frame clones, and not every one. The table has about 370,000 clones, 87% seen once. The sample consisted of peripheral blood. The receptor set was obtained from a woman aged 25 to 39 with COVID-19, enrolled during active disease. Both conserved end residues are part of each CDR3. D genes are given only for firm matches. The size field is filled for only some rows; it gives once, few, many or a size class.

v_call	j_call	d_call	clone_size	cdr3_nt	cdr3_aa
TRBV3-1/TRBV3-2	TRBJ2-1	TRBD2	.	TGTGCCAGCAGCCAAGAGCGGCCTAGCGGGTACAATGAGCAGTTCTTC	CASSQERPSGYNEQFF
TRBV5-1	TRBJ2-5	TRBD1	.	TGCGCCAGCAGCCCCGGGACAGGGACCGAAGAGACCCAGTACTTC	CASSPGTGTEETQYF
TRBV27	TRBJ2-5	TRBD2	.	TGTGCCAGCAGTACCACTAGCGGGAGTATGGAGACCCAGTACTTC	CASSTTSGSMETQYF
TRBV2	TRBJ2-1	.	.	TGTGCCAGCAGTGGGACTGGAAGAAATGAGCAGTTCTTC	CASSGTGRNEQFF
TRBV24-1	TRBJ2-6	.	.	TGTGCCACCATCTCCTACAGGGTCCGAAATCCTGGGGCCAACGTCCTGACTTTC	CATISYRVRNPGANVLTF
TRBV24-1	TRBJ2-2	.	.	TGTGCCACCAGTGATTTGGGGGCCACAGGCACCGGGGAGCTGTTTTTT	CATSDLGATGTGELFF
TRBV14	TRBJ2-1	.	.	TGTGCCAGCAGCCAAAATGCGGGTCCCACTTACAATGAGCAGTTCTTC	CASSQNAGPTYNEQFF
TRBV10-3	TRBJ2-7	.	.	TGTGCCATCAGTGATTCAGTCGGGAAGGTCTACGAGCAGTACTTC	CAISDSVGKVYEQYF
TRBV6-5	TRBJ2-7	.	.	TGTGCCAGCAGTCTGGCACACTCCTACGAGCAGTACTTC	CASSLAHSYEQYF
TRBV27	TRBJ2-7	TRBD1	.	TGTGCCAGCAGTTTTAGGACAGGAACCTACGAGCAGTACTTC	CASSFRTGTYEQYF
TRBV28	TRBJ2-3	.	.	TGTGCCAGCCTCCGCGGGAACACAGATACGCAGTATTTT	CASLRGNTDTQYF
TRBV5-4	TRBJ1-2	TRBD1	once	TGTGCCAGCACCGGGACAGGGGGCGCCTATGGCTCTGGCTACACCTTC	CASTGTGGAYGSGYTF
TRBV14	TRBJ2-1	.	.	TGTGCCAGCAGCCAAGCCCTAGTTGTTCCACCTTCCTACAATGAGCAGTTCTTC	CASSQALVVPPSYNEQFF
TRBV18	TRBJ1-3	TRBD1	.	TGTGCCAGCTCACCGGGACAGGGGGCTGGTAACACCATATATTTT	CASSPGQGAGNTIYF
TRBV2	TRBJ2-7	TRBD2	.	TGTGCCAGCAGTGAAGAGGTCCTAGCGGGACCCTCCTACGAGCAGTACTTC	CASSEEVLAGPSYEQYF
TRBV5-1	TRBJ2-2	.	.	TGCGCCAGCAGCTTTGGTGGCGGTACAACCACCGGGGAGCTGTTTTTT	CASSFGGGTTTGELFF
TRBV5-1	TRBJ2-1	TRBD2	.	TGCGCCAGCAGCCCCGGGGGGAATGAGCAGTTCTTC	CASSPGGNEQFF
TRBV12-3/TRBV12-4	TRBJ2-7	.	.	TGTGCCAGCAGCCGGAGCTCCTACGAGCAGTACTTC	CASSRSSYEQYF
TRBV4-1	TRBJ2-2	.	.	TGCGCCAGCAGCCAAGCAAATCTAGCGAAGGGGGAGCTGTTTTTT	CASSQANLAKGELFF
TRBV9	TRBJ1-2	.	.	TGTGCCAGCAGCGTAGGTCGAGTGTCCCCACTGTTAGCTAACTATGGCTACACCTTC	CASSVGRVSPLLANYGYTF
TRBV13	TRBJ1-4	TRBD1	.	TGTGCCAGCATGTCGTACGGGACAGGTCGTGAAAAACTGTTTTTT	CASMSYGTGREKLFF